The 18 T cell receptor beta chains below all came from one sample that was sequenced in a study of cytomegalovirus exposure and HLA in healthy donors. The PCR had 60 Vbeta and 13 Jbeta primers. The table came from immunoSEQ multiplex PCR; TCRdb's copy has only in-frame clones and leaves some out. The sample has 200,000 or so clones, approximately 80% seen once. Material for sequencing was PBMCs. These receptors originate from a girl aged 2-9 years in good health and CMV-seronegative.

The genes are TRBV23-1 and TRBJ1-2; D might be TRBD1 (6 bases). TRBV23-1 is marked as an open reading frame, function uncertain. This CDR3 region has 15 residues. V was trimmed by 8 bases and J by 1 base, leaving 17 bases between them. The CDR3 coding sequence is TGCGCCAGCGATTCAGAACAGGGCGATAACTATGGCTACACCTTC. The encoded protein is CASDSEQGDNYGYTF.

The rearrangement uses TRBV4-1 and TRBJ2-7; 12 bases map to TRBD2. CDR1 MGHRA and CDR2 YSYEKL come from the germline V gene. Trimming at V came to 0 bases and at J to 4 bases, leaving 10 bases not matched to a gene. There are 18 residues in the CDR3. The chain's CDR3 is CASSQEEETSGGPYEQYF. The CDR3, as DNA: TGCGCCAGCAGCCAAGAAGAGGAGACTAGCGGGGGACCATACGAGCAGTACTTC.

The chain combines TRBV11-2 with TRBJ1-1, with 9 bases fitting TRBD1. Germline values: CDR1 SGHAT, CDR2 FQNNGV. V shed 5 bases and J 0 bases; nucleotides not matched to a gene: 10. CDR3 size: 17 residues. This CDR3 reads CASSAFRDRDLNTEAFF. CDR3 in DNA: TGTGCCAGCAGCGCCTTCCGGGACAGGGATTTGAACACTGAAGCTTTCTTT. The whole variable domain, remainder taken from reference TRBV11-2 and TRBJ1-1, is EAGVAQSPRYKIIEKRQSVAFWCNPISGHATLYWYQQILGQGPKLLIQFQNNGVVDDSQLPKDRFSAERLKGVDSTLKIQPAKLEDSAVYLCASSAFRDRDLNTEAFFGQGTRLTVV.

Here the CDR3 reads CASSVAGSGRETQYF. The DNA for the CDR3 is TGTGCCAGCAGCGTAGCCGGGAGCGGTAGAGAGACCCAGTACTTC. V usage is TRBV9 and J usage is TRBJ2-5, with D possibly TRBD2 on 6 matching bases. Germline V gives CDR1 SGDLS, CDR2 YYNGEE. Deletions cut 0 bases from V and 4 bases from J, with 13 bases between. This CDR3 is built from 15 residues.

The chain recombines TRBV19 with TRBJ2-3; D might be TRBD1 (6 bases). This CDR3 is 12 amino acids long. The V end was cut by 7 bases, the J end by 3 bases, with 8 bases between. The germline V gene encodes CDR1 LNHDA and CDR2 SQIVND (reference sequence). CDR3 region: CASTGATDTQYF. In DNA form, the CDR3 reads TGTGCCAGTACAGGGGCAACAGATACGCAGTATTTT.

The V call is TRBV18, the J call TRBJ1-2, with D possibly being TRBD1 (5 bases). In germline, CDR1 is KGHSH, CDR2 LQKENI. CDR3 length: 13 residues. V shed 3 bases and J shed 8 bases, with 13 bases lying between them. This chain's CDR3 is CASSPSGERGYTF. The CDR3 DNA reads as TGTGCCAGCTCACCGTCGGGGGAGAGGGGCTACACCTTC.

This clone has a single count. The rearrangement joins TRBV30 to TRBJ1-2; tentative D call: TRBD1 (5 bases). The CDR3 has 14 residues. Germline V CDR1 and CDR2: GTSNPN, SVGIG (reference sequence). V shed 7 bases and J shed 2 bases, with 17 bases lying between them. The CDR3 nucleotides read TGTGCCTTCCCTGGGAGGGGATCGAACTATGGCTACACCTTC. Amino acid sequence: CAFPGRGSNYGYTF.

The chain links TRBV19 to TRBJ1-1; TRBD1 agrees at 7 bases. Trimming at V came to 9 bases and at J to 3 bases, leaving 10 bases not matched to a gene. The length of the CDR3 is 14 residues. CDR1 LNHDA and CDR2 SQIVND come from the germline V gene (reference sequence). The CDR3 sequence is CASKYRGGDTEAFF. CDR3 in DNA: TGTGCCAGCAAGTACAGGGGCGGGGACACTGAAGCTTTCTTT.

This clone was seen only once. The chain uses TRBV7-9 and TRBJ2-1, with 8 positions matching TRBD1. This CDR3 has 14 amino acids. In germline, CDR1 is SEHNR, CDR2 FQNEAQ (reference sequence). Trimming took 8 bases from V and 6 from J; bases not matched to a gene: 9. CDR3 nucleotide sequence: TGTGCCAGCGGAAACAGGGGGATCGGCAATGAGCAGTTCTTC. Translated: CASGNRGIGNEQFF.

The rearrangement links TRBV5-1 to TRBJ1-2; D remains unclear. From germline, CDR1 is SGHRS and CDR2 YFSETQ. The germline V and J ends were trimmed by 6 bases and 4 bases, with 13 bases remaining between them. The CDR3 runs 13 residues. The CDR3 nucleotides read TGCGCCAGCATGGCCTCCAGAAGCTATGGCTACACCTTC. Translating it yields CASMASRSYGYTF.

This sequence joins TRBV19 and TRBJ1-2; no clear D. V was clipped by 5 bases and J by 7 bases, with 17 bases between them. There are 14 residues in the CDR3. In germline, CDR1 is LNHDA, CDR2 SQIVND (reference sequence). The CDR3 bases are TGTGCCAGTAGTCCCCTCTCGTCGAGTTCTGGCTACACCTTC. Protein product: CASSPLSSSSGYTF.

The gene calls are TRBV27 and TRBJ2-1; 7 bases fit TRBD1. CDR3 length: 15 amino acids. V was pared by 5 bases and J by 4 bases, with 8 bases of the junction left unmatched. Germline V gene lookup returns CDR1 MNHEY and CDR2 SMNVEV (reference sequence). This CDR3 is CASSLDRVGYNEQFF. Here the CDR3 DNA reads TGTGCCAGCAGTCTCGACAGGGTAGGTTACAATGAGCAGTTCTTC.

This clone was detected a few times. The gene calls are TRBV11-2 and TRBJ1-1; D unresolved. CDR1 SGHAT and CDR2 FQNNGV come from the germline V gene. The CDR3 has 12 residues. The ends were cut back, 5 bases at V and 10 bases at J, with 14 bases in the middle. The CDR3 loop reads CASSPGREGAFF. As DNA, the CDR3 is TGTGCCAGCAGCCCCGGACGGGAGGGAGCTTTCTTT.

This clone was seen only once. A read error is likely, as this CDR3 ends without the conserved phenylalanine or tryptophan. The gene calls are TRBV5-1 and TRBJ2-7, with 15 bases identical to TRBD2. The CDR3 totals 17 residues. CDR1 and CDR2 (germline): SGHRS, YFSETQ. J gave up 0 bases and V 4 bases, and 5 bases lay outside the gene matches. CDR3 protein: CASSLGTSGGYSYEQYL. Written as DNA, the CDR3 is TGCGCCAGCAGCCTGGGGACTAGCGGGGGGTACTCCTACGAGCAGTACCTC.

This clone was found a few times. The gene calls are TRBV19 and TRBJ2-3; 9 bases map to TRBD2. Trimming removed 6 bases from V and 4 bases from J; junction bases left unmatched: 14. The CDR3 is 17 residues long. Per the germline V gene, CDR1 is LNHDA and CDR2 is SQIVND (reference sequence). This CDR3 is CASRLSSAGLAADTQYF. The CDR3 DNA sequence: TGTGCCAGTAGGTTAAGTTCCGCGGGACTAGCAGCAGATACGCAGTATTTT.

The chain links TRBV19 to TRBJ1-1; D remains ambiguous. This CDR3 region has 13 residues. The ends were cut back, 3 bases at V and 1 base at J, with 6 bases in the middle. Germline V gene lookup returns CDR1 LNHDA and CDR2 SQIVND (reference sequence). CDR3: CASSIGENTEAFF. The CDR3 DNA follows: TGTGCCAGTAGTATCGGGGAGAACACTGAAGCTTTCTTT.

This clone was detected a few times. The CDR3 sequence is CSVVALTLNYGYTF. The CDR3 nucleotides are TGCAGCGTTGTTGCCCTAACTTTAAACTATGGCTACACCTTC. J is TRBJ1-2 and V is TRBV29-1; unclear D gene. The CDR3 spans 14 residues. CDR1 is SQVTM, CDR2 ANQGSEA, per germline. Trimming removed 4 bases at V and 2 bases at J, with 14 bases between.

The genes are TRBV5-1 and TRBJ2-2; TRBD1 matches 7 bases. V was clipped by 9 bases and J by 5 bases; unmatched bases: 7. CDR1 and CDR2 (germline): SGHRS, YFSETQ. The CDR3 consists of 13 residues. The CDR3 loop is CATREGATGELFF. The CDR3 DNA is TGCGCCACCCGTGAGGGGGCGACCGGGGAGCTGTTTTTT.